The T cell receptor beta chain under discussion was sequenced for a study of blood T cell repertoires in COVID-19. Sequencing used immunoSEQ multiplex PCR; TCRdb keeps in-frame clones, though not all of them. The sample records some 350,000 clones, 80% to 90% being singletons. CDR1 is SGHRS and CDR2 is YFSETQ in the germline V gene. The V gene lost 5 bases and the J gene lost 3 bases, with 14 bases spanning the gap. This CDR3 has 15 amino acids. Participants were placed into cohorts based on the clinical history they reported. Sequenced sample: PBMCs or T cells enriched from blood (not recorded which). The source is a man between 18 and 29 years old who had recovered from COVID-19. The chain joins TRBV5-1 to TRBJ2-2; tentative D call: TRBD1 (6 bases). CDR3 sequence reads: CASRTGQPDTGELFF. The CDR3 bases are TGCGCCAGCAGAACAGGACAGCCGGACACCGGGGAGCTGTTTTTT.